This T cell receptor beta chain was observed in a study of T-cell reconstitution after alpha-beta-depleted transplantation in children. This clonotype has a handful of counts. Germline CDR1 and CDR2: MGHRA and YSYEKL. The CDR3 runs 15 residues. The ends lost 4 bases at V and 5 bases at J; junction bases unmatched: 9. The TCRbeta library was prepared with unique molecular identifiers. TCRdb re-analysed the PCR reads in MiXCR, keeping a single row per CDR3 protein. The repertoire holds about 540,000 distinct CDR3 sequences, 18% seen once, with 3% to 4% in the top ten. The chain has TRBV4-1 and TRBJ1-1, with 8 bases aligning to TRBD1. This specimen was PBMCs from the stem cell graft donor, taken from the stem cell graft. The source is a human donor who donated a stem cell graft to a child with acute lymphoblastic leukemia. The chain's CDR3 is CASSPEDREGTEAFF. CDR3 bases: TGCGCCAGCAGCCCAGAGGACAGGGAGGGAACTGAAGCTTTCTTT.